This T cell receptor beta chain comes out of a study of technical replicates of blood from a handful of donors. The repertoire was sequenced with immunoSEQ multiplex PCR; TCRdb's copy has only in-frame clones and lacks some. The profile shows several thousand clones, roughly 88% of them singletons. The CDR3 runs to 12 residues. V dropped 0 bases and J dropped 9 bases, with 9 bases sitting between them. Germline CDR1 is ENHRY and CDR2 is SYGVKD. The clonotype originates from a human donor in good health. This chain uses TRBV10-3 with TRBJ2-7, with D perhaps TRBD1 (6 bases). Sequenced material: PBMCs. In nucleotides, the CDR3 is TGTGCCATCAGTGAGTCGAACAGGGCGCAGTACTTC. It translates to CAISESNRAQYF.